This TCR beta chain appears in the sequencing data of a study of CD8 T cells in Susac syndrome. Germline CDR1 is SGHRS and CDR2 is YFSETQ. The V gene lost 4 bases and the J gene lost 3 bases, with 13 bases spanning the gap. The CDR3 has 14 residues. The authors reverse transcribed about 0.5 to 1 ug RNA with random hexamers. It was immunoSEQ multiplex PCR that amplified TCR beta CDR3 across 54 Vbeta and 13 Jbeta. TCRdb re-derived calls from the immunoSEQ multiplex PCR reads in MiXCR, one entry per CDR3 protein. The sample records a few hundred thousand distinct CDR3 sequences, under 95% being singletons.

The sequencing input was CD4+ T cells from PBMCs. The sequence derives from a human donor with multiple sclerosis. V usage is TRBV5-1 and J usage is TRBJ1-2, with D tentatively TRBD1 (5 bases). The CDR3 DNA follows: TGCGCCAGCAGCGTGGAGGGCAGGGACTATGGCTACACCTTC. Translation gives CASSVEGRDYGYTF.